The present T cell receptor (beta chain) was sequenced within a study of vaccination and CD4 T cells after COVID-19. Study background: Post-COVID sampling occurred a median about 100 days after diagnosis (range 35 to 161).

V shed 6 bases, J shed 3 bases, and the junction held 7 bases outside the gene matches. The CDR3 is 16 residues long. The germline gives CDR1 LNHDA, CDR2 SQIVND (reference sequence). There are a few counts of this clonotype. Its antigen is as yet unknown. Treatment meaning: approximately 10-day PBMC culture with coronavirus spike peptide pools or control peptides (ViraFEST assay). Cultured CD4+ T-cell DNA underwent Oncomine TCR Beta short-read sequencing. The template was genomic DNA from cultured CD4+ T cells. TCRdb called the PCR reads again in MiXCR, with one record for every CDR3 protein. Here the sample spans thousands of distinct CDR3 sequences, roughly 21% being singletons.

Sequencing used CD4+ T cells from blood, cultured in vitro. This clonotype was obtained from a human donor who had recovered from COVID-19. V and J are TRBV19 and TRBJ2-1; 11 bases align to TRBD2. CDR3 in DNA: TGTGCCAGTAGGGCCGCTAGCGGGGGGCACTACAATGAGCAGTTCTTC. Its translation is CASRAASGGHYNEQFF.